A single TCR beta chain is shown here with its context. Its antigen remains unidentified. No qualities accompany the bases; no much larger clone lies one base away. The sample is drawn from a study of regulatory and conventional T cells in RAG deficiency (TCRdb year 2017). Study-wide context: High-throughput TCR beta sequencing was used to compare the repertoire diversity and composition of Treg, conventional CD4+ and CD8+ T cells between RAG-deficient patients and healthy controls. Broader findings and caveats from the paper: Some T-cell subset analyses were not performed for some subjects. Shorter CDR3 lengths were found in all patient T-cell subsets, and >75% Treg-Tconv repertoire overlap at nucleotide and amino acid level was observed in Omenn syndrome patients. Compared with controls, Omenn syndrome and CID/AS patients had roughly 100-fold fewer unique TCR beta sequences in Treg cells, whereas the reduction in the other subsets was roughly 10-fold. The CD25-high CD127-low cells sorted from Omenn syndrome patients may be peripherally activated cells rather than true Treg cells. Compared with control T-cell subpopulations, RAG-deficient patients had much lower Shannon entropy and higher Simpson indices.

CDR3 length: 15 amino acids, cysteine to phenylalanine. Solely the CDR3 DNA is kept, with 45 bases framed from the first base. Taken from the germline V gene (reference sequence), the CDR1 and CDR2 loops are LNHDA and SQIVND. At the junction V is shortened by 5 bases and J by 7 bases; bases outside the gene matches: 7. The receptor library was made with the immunoSEQ multiplex PCR assay. Rearranged TCR beta chain products were amplified from the genomic DNA of sorted T-cell subsets and were then sequenced. Under the source paper's analysis protocol: Repertoire diversity of productive TCR beta rearrangements was quantified using Shannon entropy and Simpson indices. To assess clonal expansion, the frequencies of the 100 most abundant productive TCR beta clonotypes were added up as a share of total reads. The TRB repertoires were scored with a self-reactivity index built on which amino acids appear at CDR3beta positions 6 and 7. Repertoire analyses used two-way ANOVA; flow cytometric analyses used Student t or Mann-Whitney tests. TCRdb provides this immuneACCESS table in a form limited to in-frame rearrangements. Some clones are lacking; in checked studies, under half of them reflect an unresolved V gene, and why the rest are absent is not known. Clone size and the V and J calls come from that table; the DNA yielded D and trimming. In this sample the table shows 7,300 or so clones, approximately 93% of which occur a single time. The ten largest clones capture over 1.5% of the sample.

Before genomic DNA extraction, regulatory T cells were isolated from blood as CD4+CD25-high CD127-low cells. Several healthy control donors were used as the comparison group for repertoire analyses. Another study also made use of these data, one on regulatory T cells. The second paper further reports: The multiplex PCR relied on 52 forward TRBV primers and 13 reverse TRBJ primers, and amplification bias was corrected through assay-based and computational methods. Repertoires from patients had restricted unique TRB V-J pairs and skewed V and J gene usage, with the strongest effect in regulatory T cells. Between CD3G-deficient patients and healthy controls, the study compared T-cell receptor beta repertoires in sorted regulatory T cells, conventional CD4+ T cells and CD8+ T cells. Ficoll density separation was used to isolate peripheral blood mononuclear cells. Rearranged TRB loci were amplified from genomic DNA by multiplex PCR within the immunoSEQ assay. Sequencing of the TRB amplicons was done on an Illumina HiSeq platform. Custom algorithms error-filtered the raw sequences and aligned them to reference gene sequences, after which the immunoSEQ online tools were used for analysis. The frequencies of productive and nonproductive TRB rearrangements were evaluated among unique sequences as well as among total sequences. For group comparisons, t tests, Mann-Whitney tests or two-way ANOVA were performed in Prism software.

Sequencing input: CD127- CD25+ CD4+ Tregs sorted from blood. This receptor was taken from a human donor in good health. The chain was built from TRBV19 and TRBJ2-1; the junction holds 11 bases that match TRBD2. DNA sequence: TGTGCCAGTAGTGAACTAGCGGGAGCTTGGAATGAGCAGTTCTTC. Translation gives CASSELAGAWNEQFF. The reference TRBV19 and TRBJ2-1 proteins fill in what lies around the CDR3, so the full variable domain reads DGGITQSPKYLFRKEGQNVTLSCEQNLNHDAMYWYRQDPGQGLRLIYYSQIVNDFQKGDIAEGYSVSREKKESFPLTVTSAQKNPTAFYLCASSELAGAWNEQFFGPGTRLTVL.